The text below deals with one T cell receptor beta chain. Germline lookup yields CDR1 MGHRA and CDR2 YSYEKL. The CDR3 sequence is 15 residues long. The germline V and J ends were trimmed by 2 bases and 2 bases, with 11 bases remaining between them. Original analysis: Amplification of reference gene primers was used by the study to estimate nucleated cell counts. Measured with immunoSEQ multiplex PCR; TCRdb has only the in-frame clones, and not every one. V, J and clone size are those of that table, while D and trimming were read from the DNA. Of 150,000 to 200,000 clones in the sample, approximately 80% are singletons; the top ten hold 9.5% to 15%. This specimen belongs to a study of blood T cell repertoires in COVID-19. Study-level information: Sites across the United States, Italy and Spain contributed samples from acute and convalescent COVID-19.

In Seattle, patients joined the study during active infection and were tracked longitudinally. Sequencing used peripheral blood. V is TRBV4-1 and J is TRBJ2-3; no clear D. This TCR was sampled from a woman aged 80 or over with COVID-19, enrolled during active disease. This chain's CDR3 is CASSQIPANTDTQYF. The CDR3 nucleotides are TGCGCCAGCAGCCAAATCCCTGCTAACACAGATACGCAGTATTTT.